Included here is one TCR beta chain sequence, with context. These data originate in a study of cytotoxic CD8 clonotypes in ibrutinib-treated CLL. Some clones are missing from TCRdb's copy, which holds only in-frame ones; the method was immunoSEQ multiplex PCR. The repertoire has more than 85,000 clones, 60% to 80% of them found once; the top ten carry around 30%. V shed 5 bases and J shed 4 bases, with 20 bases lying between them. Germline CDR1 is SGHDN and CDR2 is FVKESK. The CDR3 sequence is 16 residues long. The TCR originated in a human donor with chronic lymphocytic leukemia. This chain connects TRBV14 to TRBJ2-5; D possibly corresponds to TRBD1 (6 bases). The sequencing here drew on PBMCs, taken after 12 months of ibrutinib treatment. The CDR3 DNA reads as TGTGCCAGCAGCGCCGTCAGGGGTGTTAGGGGAGAGACCCAGTACTTC. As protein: CASSAVRGVRGETQYF.